What follows is one T cell receptor (beta chain) and its context. This sample was taken from a study of blood T cell repertoires in COVID-19. For the study at large: Samples of COVID-19 (acute and convalescent) were obtained from the United States, Italy and Spain. PBMCs, B-cell-depleted T cells, or T cells were the source of the cDNA or gDNA that made up the material.

Participants came from fewer than 25 US areas, aged roughly 18 to 100 years. Trimming removed 6 bases at V and 1 base at J, with 8 bases between. The CDR3 is 13 residues long. Germline CDR1 and CDR2: MNHEY and SVGAGI. Authors' analysis steps: Quantification of nucleated cells was approximated via reference gene primer amplification. Generated by immunoSEQ multiplex PCR, the TCRdb table keeps only in-frame clones and is missing some. V and J calls and clone size are as listed in that table; D and trimming were resolved from the DNA. The data show about 270,000 clones, with about 85% seen just once and around 2.9% held by the top ten.

The gene calls are TRBV6-5 and TRBJ2-3; D call uncertain. The specimen sequenced was PBMCs or T cells enriched from blood (not recorded which). The TCR sequence derives from a woman between 50 and 59 years old who had recovered from COVID-19. CDR3: CASSKPGTDTQYF. The DNA of the CDR3 is TGTGCCAGCAGCAAACCGGGCACAGATACGCAGTATTTT.